This T cell receptor beta chain comes out of a study of response to subunit inactivated influenza vaccine. The sample holds many counts of this clonotype. CDR1 and CDR2 from the germline V gene are MNHEY and SVGEGT. The CDR3 is 19 residues long. V dropped 0 bases and J dropped 0; count of bases not matched to a gene: 9. Each CDR3 protein gets one entry after TCRdb re-called the RT-PCR reads with MiXCR. The sample contains approximately 530,000 distinct CDR3 sequences, about 7.6% of which appear only once. The sample in question was PBMCs from blood, obtained less than 25 months after vaccination. The sequence was collected from a man in his fifties or sixties who received an inactivated influenza vaccine. The J gene is TRBJ2-3, the V gene TRBV6-2 or TRBV6-3; 10 bases agree with TRBD2. The CDR3 here is CASSYSLAGVTFSTDTQYF. CDR3 bases: TGTGCCAGCAGTTACTCCCTAGCGGGAGTAACCTTTAGCACAGATACGCAGTATTTT.